This TCR beta chain is from a study of cytomegalovirus exposure and HLA in healthy donors (dated by TCRdb to 2016 to 2017). In terms of the full investigation: In an earlier analysis of fewer than 750 of the donors, under 300 Gb of sequence data and roughly 100 million unique TCR beta sequences from 150 million to 200 million T cells were reported. An early release covering 550 to 700 HLA-typed donors comprised 250 to 350 gigabases of sequencing data and tens of millions of unique TCR sequences. The number of donors typed differed by locus, with 629-630 for A, B, C, DRB1 and DQB1, 522 for DQA1, 600 to 610 for DPA1, and some 450 for DPB1. All discovery cohort repertoires had been generated on a single sequencing platform. In a later genetic analysis, genome-wide SNP genotypes for about 55% of the roughly 670 donors were used, and that subset was treated as a discovery cohort. Using immunosequencing, the study profiled T cell repertoires from about 620 subjects and related those repertoires to cytomegalovirus serostatus. Four or five DR-DQ haplotypes were handled as single units for association and clustering, since linkage in the cohort was strong. To predict cytomegalovirus infection status, the study combined high-throughput TCR immunosequencing, statistical association of individual TCRs with disease status, and machine learning. Of the roughly 420 genotyped donors, 70% to 90% were placed in the genetic ancestry cluster associated with self-reported Caucasian donors. In an earlier analysis of a few hundred of the donors, high-throughput TCR beta sequencing was used to judge whether each TCR beta V gene segment behaved as functional or pseudogenic. Donor age, sex, ethnicity and CMV serostatus were collected together with the repertoire data. In the later analysis, no new phenotypic data were used to find candidate immune exposures; instead, reliance was placed on TCR beta sequences and their occurrence across donors. A later analysis re-analyzed previously published TCR beta repertoires from 666 donors and added high-resolution HLA genotyping to study TCR occurrence patterns. On average, roughly 240,000 unique TCR beta nucleotide sequences were sequenced per donor among a few hundred genotyped donors of the cohort, with approximately 18% of those sequences being non-productive. A separate validation cohort of some 130 different subjects was used in addition to the approximately 670-subject first cohort. HLA typing included class I and class II loci at four-digit resolution. The study aimed to test whether signatures of past pathogen exposure could be identified by cataloging public T cell receptors. Results the study describes overall, beyond this receptor: A further reported finding was that TCR beta sequences accurately predicted the HLA-A and HLA-B alleles for most subjects in the first cohort. Assigning TCR associations to individual alleles was difficult when HLA alleles, especially DR and DQ, strongly co-occurred. Most CMV-associated TCR beta chains appeared to be HLA-restricted in a later analysis, and the HLA associations seemed to be driven largely by CMV exposure. In vitro tests confirmed that a few of the cytomegalovirus-associated TCR beta chains recognize cytomegalovirus antigens. Some IMGT-functional V segments, including TRBV6-2 and TRBV6-3, could not be distinguished by the 87-base-pair reads and were therefore excluded. Most TCR sequences were observed very rarely across donors, whereas some public TCRs were present in many individuals. In a later analysis, the rate of TCR association differed among HLA loci, with DRB1 alleles having the most associated TCRs and HLA-C alleles having the fewest. Compared with equally common non-associated chains, HLA-associated TCR beta chains in a later analysis were more clonally expanded and had lower generation probabilities. The authors suggested that the approach could potentially be extended to other disease states and immunological phenotypes. A later analysis associated 15,000 or so TCR beta sequences with specific HLA alleles at a false discovery rate of 0.05. The sequencing pipeline was judged likely to have produced a cluster of highly shared sequence variants as a technical artifact. Presence/absence analyses assumed roughly uniform sequencing depth across donors, an assumption that may not hold. The classifier was reported to diagnose cytomegalovirus status with high specificity and sensitivity in both the original and validation cohorts. In a later genetic analysis, a missense DCLRE1C variant was associated with V-gene and J-gene trimming of TCR beta chains, and the association was replicated in an independent cohort. The only immune exposure information available for the cohort was CMV serostatus. According to a later analysis, parvovirus B19, influenza, CMV and Epstein-Barr virus appeared linked to several top co-occurrence clusters. Compared with the approximately 600-donor mean, donors in an Asian-associated ancestry cluster had fewer N-insertions in productive TCRs, according to a later genetic analysis. Correlated functional status among segregating V segments might be attributable to linkage disequilibrium, but an unknown experimental factor could not be ruled out. An earlier analysis of approximately 570 of the donors showed that most TCR beta V segments appeared in productive rearrangements either about 87% or about 30% of the time, which broadly matched IMGT annotations. The study listed approximately 150 TCR beta chains as associated with cytomegalovirus. The earlier analysis of approximately 540 of the donors excluded 15 to 20 rarely observed V segments, including chromosome 9 orphons, because counts were too low. HLA typing was unavailable for some donors at each locus, so association tests used only the typed subset. Only TCR beta chains were sequenced in this cohort, and the absence of alpha or paired-chain data limited detectable features.

The cohort was made up of 666 healthy bone marrow donors. Cohort members were all nominally healthy when sampled, although unrecorded immune exposures were likely present. The donor tested CMV seropositive and was one of the 289 seropositive cohort members. A peripheral blood sample was provided by each donor, and peripheral blood mononuclear cells were used for TCR beta sequencing. The Qiagen DNeasy Blood Extraction Kit was used to extract genomic DNA from the blood cell samples. Worth noting for this clone: Which antigen it targets is not known. No base quality values were provided; no much bigger clone lies one nucleotide off.

Library preparation used the immunoSEQ multiplex PCR assay. For the multiplex PCR, a mixture combining 60 forward primers for TCR Vbeta segments and 13 reverse primers for TCR Jbeta segments was used. The CDR3 region of rearranged TCR beta genes was amplified from genomic DNA with a multiplex PCR assay. The amplified TCR beta libraries were sequenced on the Illumina HiSeq System as 87-base-pair reads. For the original study's pipeline: A later analysis tallied roughly 78 million unique TCR beta chains across the 666 repertoires, and around 9.9 million of those chains were shared by two or more donors. Raw reads were error-corrected and collapsed into unique sequences with a nearest-neighbor algorithm that merged closely related sequences to remove PCR and sequencing errors. Alignment of CDR3 sequences to IMGT reference sequences was used to assign V, D and J gene segments. For a sequence to be retained, a match of at least six nucleotides was required to both a V gene segment and a J gene segment. Rearrangements were called productive when the CDR3 lacked stop codons and stayed in frame with V and J; all others were non-productive. Following IMGT convention, CDR3 was defined as the stretch from the second conserved V-encoded cysteine up to the conserved J-encoded phenylalanine. Sequences without an unambiguous match to a single V gene segment were excluded from the earlier analysis of about 600 of the donors. In an earlier analysis of around 590 of the donors, a V segment was called functional when productive rearrangements were above 56.7%, and segregating when the standard deviation between donors exceeded 5%. To diagnose cytomegalovirus status from the catalog of TCR beta chain sequences, a statistical classification framework was built. In a later analysis, V and J genes were assigned by comparing TCR nucleotide sequences against IMGT/GENE-DB human TR gene sequences. A later analysis assigned CDR3 sequences and most-parsimonious VDJ recombination scenarios with the TCRdist pipeline. A later analysis defined each TCR beta chain by its CDR3 amino acid sequence plus V-gene family, and excluded reads lacking a unique V-gene family. In a later analysis, around 650 highly shared, low-generation-probability nucleotide sequences were removed to address suspected cross-contamination and a sequencing artifact. For each public chain, a later analysis derived a clonal expansion index from normalized ranks of inferred template counts within each repertoire. In a later analysis, generation probabilities were computed with a VDJ recombination model fitted to out-of-frame rearrangements, and the resulting probabilities were checked against IGoR. A later analysis scored TCR-TCR, TCR-HLA and TCR-CMV co-occurrence with hypergeometric tests, applying a repertoire-size bias correction to TCR pairs. To estimate false discovery rates, a later analysis permuted the HLA or CMV assignments 20 times. In a later analysis, co-occurring TCRs were grouped using DBSCAN, with TCRdist sequence similarity added in when clustering inside HLA-allele-positive subsets. Repertoires with fewer than 30,000 or more than 120,000 public chains were left out of co-occurrence clustering, as were a few repertoires with anomalous nucleotide sharing. TCRdb obtained this table from immuneACCESS and retained in-frame rearrangements with V and J assigned. These tables miss some clones; where compared with another copy, unresolved V genes account for less than half of the shortfall, and the remainder is unexplained. V, J and clone size are those of that table, while D and trimming were read from the DNA. Here the sample has some 200,000 clones; roughly 77% occur a single time. Approximately 0.4% of the sample is in the top ten clones.

The CDR3 contains 14 residues, cysteine and phenylalanine counted. CDR3 DNA only is kept here, 42 bases in frame from base 1. The V end loses 1 base and the J end loses 1 base, and a stretch of 7 bases separates them. The germline V gene (reference sequence) sets CDR1 to SEHNR and CDR2 to FQNEAQ. What was sequenced was PBMCs. The rearranged segments are TRBV7-9 and TRBJ1-1, and TRBD1 may be the D gene, going by 5 matching bases. The clonotype originates from a male donor in good health and CMV-seropositive. This receptor has the CDR3 CASSLDQGNTEAFF. The base sequence is TGTGCCAGCAGCTTAGATCAGGGGAACACTGAAGCTTTCTTT.